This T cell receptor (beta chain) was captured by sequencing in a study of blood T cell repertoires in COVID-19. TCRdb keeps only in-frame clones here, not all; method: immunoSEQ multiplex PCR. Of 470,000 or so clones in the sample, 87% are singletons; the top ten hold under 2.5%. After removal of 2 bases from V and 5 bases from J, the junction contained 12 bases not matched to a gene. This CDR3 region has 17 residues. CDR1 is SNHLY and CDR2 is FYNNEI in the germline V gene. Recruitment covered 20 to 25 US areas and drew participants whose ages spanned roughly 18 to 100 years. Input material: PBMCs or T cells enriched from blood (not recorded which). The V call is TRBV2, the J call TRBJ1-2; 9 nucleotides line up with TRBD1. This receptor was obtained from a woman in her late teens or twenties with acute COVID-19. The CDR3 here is CASSERDRDPLRYGYTF. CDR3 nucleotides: TGTGCCAGCAGTGAAAGGGACAGGGACCCATTACGGTATGGCTACACCTTC.